Listed below are T cell receptor beta chains from one sample, sequenced in a study of blood T cell repertoires in COVID-19. Profiled with immunoSEQ multiplex PCR; TCRdb holds only in-frame clones, not every one. The table shows approximately 190,000 clones, with roughly 80% occurring only once. Specimen: peripheral blood. The receptor set was obtained from a man in his 60s with acute or convalescent COVID-19. CDR3s include the opening cysteine and the closing phenylalanine or tryptophan. Each record gives: D gene, clone size, J gene, V gene, CDR3 protein, CDR3 DNA. D genes are given only for firm matches. Clone size is shown for a subset of rows, as once, few, many or a class of expanded clone.

>TRBD1|.|TRBJ1-3|TRBV28
CASGSLGQGASGNTIYF
TGTGCCAGCGGGTCCCTGGGACAGGGGGCATCAGGAAACACCATATATTTT
>TRBD1|once|TRBJ1-1|TRBV18
CASAGTGVMDTEAFF
TGTGCCAGCGCGGGGACAGGGGTTATGGACACTGAAGCTTTCTTT
>TRBD1|.|TRBJ1-2|TRBV9
CASSVSTGVDYGYTF
TGTGCCAGCAGCGTATCCACAGGGGTGGACTATGGCTACACCTTC
>TRBD2|.|TRBJ2-7|TRBV4-3
CASSAQAGLAPEQYF
TGCGCCAGCAGCGCACAGGCGGGACTAGCTCCCGAGCAGTACTTC
>TRBD2|.|TRBJ2-1|TRBV5-1
CASRTGTSGSHEQFF
TGCGCCAGCAGGACCGGGACTAGCGGGAGCCATGAGCAGTTCTTC
>TRBD2|.|TRBJ2-2|TRBV6-4
CASSVSGTNTGELFF
TGTGCCAGCAGTGTTAGCGGGACTAACACCGGGGAGCTGTTTTTT
>TRBD2|.|TRBJ2-7|TRBV11-2
CASSRRGEGRALYEQYF
TGTGCCAGCAGCCGTCGAGGGGAGGGACGGGCACTCTACGAGCAGTACTTC
>.|few|TRBJ1-2|TRBV12-3/TRBV12-4
CASSLVREYGYTF
TGTGCCAGCAGTTTAGTAAGAGAATATGGCTACACCTTC
>.|.|TRBJ1-1|TRBV19
CASTPEGLMNTEAFF
TGTGCCAGCACCCCTGAGGGCTTAATGAACACTGAAGCTTTCTTT
>.|.|TRBJ2-1|TRBV24-1
CATSDLQTGEQFF
TGTGCCACCAGTGATTTGCAGACAGGTGAGCAGTTCTTC
>TRBD1|.|TRBJ2-1|TRBV7-9
CASSYPRGTGADNEQFF
TGTGCCAGCAGCTACCCCCGCGGGACAGGGGCCGACAATGAGCAGTTCTTC
>TRBD1|once|TRBJ1-2|TRBV5-4
CASSERQGAVGYTF
TGTGCCAGCAGCGAAAGACAGGGGGCCGTTGGCTACACCTTC
>TRBD2|.|TRBJ2-7|TRBV6-2/TRBV6-3
CASSSAPGLANEQYF
TGTGCCAGCAGTTCCGCTCCGGGACTAGCAAACGAGCAGTACTTC
>.|.|TRBJ2-4|TRBV5-1
CASSPQVPTVIAKNIQYF
TGCGCCAGCAGCCCCCAGGTCCCGACAGTCATAGCCAAAAACATTCAGTACTTC
>TRBD2|.|TRBJ2-1|TRBV3-1/TRBV3-2
CASSPTSGGLYNEQFF
TGTGCCAGCAGCCCGACTAGCGGGGGGTTATACAATGAGCAGTTCTTC
>TRBD1|.|TRBJ2-3|TRBV5-1
CASSSTGPDDTQYF
TGCGCCAGCAGCTCGACAGGGCCCGACGATACGCAGTATTTT
>.|once|TRBJ1-1|TRBV6-2/TRBV6-3
CASSSTVWEAFF
TGTGCCAGCAGTTCCACAGTATGGGAAGCTTTCTTT
>TRBD1|.|TRBJ1-2|TRBV5-4
CASSVGQGNYGYTF
TGTGCCAGCAGCGTCGGACAGGGCAACTATGGCTACACCTTC
>.|.|TRBJ2-3|TRBV30
CAWSVPVSASTDTQYF
TGTGCCTGGAGTGTACCAGTTAGCGCTAGCACAGATACGCAGTATTTT
>.|few|TRBJ1-2|TRBV21-1
CASSKAGAVREYYGYTF
TGTGCCAGCAGCAAAGCAGGGGCAGTGAGAGAGTACTATGGCTACACCTTC
>TRBD1|.|TRBJ1-4|TRBV29-1
CSVALTGGNEKLFF
TGCAGCGTTGCCCTGACAGGGGGGAATGAAAAACTGTTTTTT
>TRBD1|.|TRBJ2-7|TRBV19
CASSIGDRGSYEQYF
TGTGCCAGTAGTATCGGAGACAGGGGCTCCTACGAGCAGTACTTC